This TCR beta chain was documented in a study of CD8+ T cells in alopecia areata. As the sequencing template, cDNA was produced by extracting RNA and reverse transcribing it. Here immunoSEQ multiplex PCR was the method, and the copy in TCRdb shows in-frame clones only, minus some. The sample shows under 350,000 clones, no singletons; the ten largest hold about 1.1%. After pooling, cutaneous lymph node cells were sorted with CD4, CD8alpha, NKG2D, NKG2ACE and other markers. The CDR3 loop spans 18 amino acids. Per germline, CDR1 MNHDT and CDR2 YYDKIL. V was pared by 0 bases and J by 1 base, with 6 bases of the junction left unmatched. This clone was seen many times. The genes and germline here are from mouse. The CDR3 goes on 4 residues after the read ends, and that part is filled in from the germline J gene.

The sample was CD4+ T cells sorted from a lymph node. This sequence originates from a C3H/HeJ mouse with alopecia areata. The MHC haplotype of this mouse line is H2-k. The chain combines TRBV17 with TRBJ1-1; 12 bases line up with TRBD1. Incomplete CDR3 DNA: TGTGCTAGCAGTAGAGATGGGACAGGGGGCGGGGGGAACACA. Translation gives CASSRDGTGGGGNT. From start to end, the CDR3 is CASSRDGTGGGGNTEVFF.